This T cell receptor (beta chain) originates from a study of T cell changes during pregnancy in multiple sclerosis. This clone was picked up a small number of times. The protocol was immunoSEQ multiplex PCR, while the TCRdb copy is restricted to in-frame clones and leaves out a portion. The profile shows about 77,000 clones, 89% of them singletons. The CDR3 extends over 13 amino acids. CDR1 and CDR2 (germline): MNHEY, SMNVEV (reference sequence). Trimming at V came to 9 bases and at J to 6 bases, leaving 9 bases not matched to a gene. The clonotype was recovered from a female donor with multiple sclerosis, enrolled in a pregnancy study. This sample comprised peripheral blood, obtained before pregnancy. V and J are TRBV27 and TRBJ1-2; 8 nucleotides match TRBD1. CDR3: CASKTGVKDGYTF. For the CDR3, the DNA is TGTGCCAGTAAGACAGGGGTAAAGGATGGCTACACCTTC.